A selection of T cell receptor beta chains follows, all from one sample in a study of vaccination and CD4 T cells after COVID-19. TCRdb independently ran MiXCR on the PCR reads; one entry per CDR3 protein. This table has about 17,000 distinct CDR3 sequences, roughly 43% appearing once. Their antigen targets remain unknown. Sequencing was performed on CD4+ T cells from blood, cultured in vitro, taken before SARS-CoV-2 vaccination. These receptors all come from a human donor who had recovered from COVID-19. Each CDR3 is given with its conserved first and last residue. D genes are given only for firm matches. A row's size may be missing; if present it is once, few, many or a size class.

CDR3 protein	CDR3 DNA	V gene	J gene	D gene	clone size	CDR3 length
CASSRRGDSYEQYF	TGTGCCAGTAGCAGGAGAGGAGACTCCTACGAGCAGTACTTC	TRBV19	TRBJ2-7	.	.	14
CASSSSGYSPLHF	TGTGCCAGCAGCAGCTCAGGGTATTCACCCCTCCACTTT	TRBV5-8	TRBJ1-6	.	.	13
CSASVGQETQYF	TGCAGTGCTAGTGTGGGGCAAGAGACCCAGTACTTC	TRBV20-1	TRBJ2-5	.	.	12
CATSRDRGNTEAFF	TGTGCCACCAGCAGAGACAGGGGAAACACTGAAGCTTTCTTT	TRBV15	TRBJ1-1	.	medium-sized	14
CSARDSWTNTGELFF	TGCAGTGCTAGAGATAGTTGGACTAACACCGGGGAGCTGTTTTTT	TRBV20-1	TRBJ2-2	.	.	15
CASSTSGYDTQYF	TGTGCCAGCAGTACCTCAGGGTACGATACGCAGTATTTT	TRBV6-1	TRBJ2-3	.	.	13
CASSQRLSTDTQYF	TGTGCCAGCTCACAGCGTTTAAGCACAGATACGCAGTATTTT	TRBV18	TRBJ2-3	.	.	14
CATSRDRSATDTQYF	TGTGCCACCAGCAGAGATCGTTCAGCTACAGATACGCAGTATTTT	TRBV15	TRBJ2-3	.	.	15
CASTPDRKEPQHF	TGTGCCAGTACCCCGGACAGGAAGGAGCCCCAGCATTTT	TRBV19	TRBJ1-5	TRBD1	.	13
CASSINQGLNQPQHF	TGTGCCAGTAGTATAAATCAGGGTCTCAATCAGCCCCAGCATTTT	TRBV19	TRBJ1-5	.	.	15
CASSSPANTEAFF	TGTGCCAGCAGTTCCCCCGCGAACACTGAAGCTTTCTTT	TRBV28	TRBJ1-1	.	.	13
CASSLVSYTYEQYF	TGTGCCAGCAGCTTAGTTTCGTACACCTACGAGCAGTACTTC	TRBV11-3	TRBJ2-7	.	few	14
CASSLSGRLETQYF	TGCGCCAGCAGCTTAAGCGGGAGGCTCGAGACCCAGTACTTC	TRBV5-1	TRBJ2-5	TRBD2	.	14
CSAWGQDREAFF	TGCAGTGCCTGGGGACAGGATCGTGAAGCTTTCTTT	TRBV20-1	TRBJ1-1	TRBD1	.	12
CASTRDRGQTEAFF	TGTGCCAGTACCAGGGACAGGGGGCAAACTGAAGCTTTCTTT	TRBV19	TRBJ1-1	TRBD1	medium-sized	14
CASSLEGRGKQYF	TGTGCCAGCAGCTTAGAAGGGAGGGGTAAGCAGTACTTC	TRBV7-2	TRBJ2-7	TRBD2	few	13
CASSPDRDGYTF	TGTGCCAGCAGCCCGGACAGGGATGGCTACACCTTC	TRBV6-1	TRBJ1-2	TRBD1	few	12
CASSLTSGRATDTQYF	TGTGCCAGCAGCTTGACTAGCGGGAGGGCCACAGATACGCAGTATTTT	TRBV7-2	TRBJ2-3	TRBD2	.	16
CASSYSSPGRSDTQYF	TGTGCCAGCAGTTACTCGTCCCCGGGACGGTCAGATACGCAGTATTTT	TRBV6-5	TRBJ2-3	.	.	16
CSAQPSGVGFDRAKFF	TGCAGTGCGCAACCATCAGGCGTTGGGTTCGACAGGGCTAAGTTCTTC	TRBV20-1	TRBJ2-1	TRBD1	.	16
CASSSDRYGYTF	TGTGCCAGCAGCTCCGACCGCTATGGCTACACCTTC	TRBV11-2	TRBJ1-2	.	.	12
CASSPRGGAAAYNEQFF	TGTGCCAGCAGCCCCCGGGGAGGAGCCGCAGCCTACAATGAGCAGTTCTTC	TRBV5-4	TRBJ2-1	.	.	17
CASSPLIGPGDSGNTIYF	TGTGCCAGCTCACCACTGATAGGCCCAGGGGACTCTGGAAACACCATATATTTT	TRBV18	TRBJ1-3	.	.	18
CASSPSLGLYEQYF	TGTGCCAGCAGCCCCAGTCTCGGACTCTACGAGCAGTACTTC	TRBV7-9	TRBJ2-7	.	.	14
CASISDRDRGDTQYF	TGTGCCAGCATATCGGACAGGGATAGAGGAGATACGCAGTATTTT	TRBV28	TRBJ2-3	TRBD1	.	15
CASSLAGAALPTGELFF	TGTGCCAGCAGCTTAGCGGGAGCGGCGCTTCCCACCGGGGAGCTGTTTTTT	TRBV7-2	TRBJ2-2	.	few	17
CASSLAGLAGATGELFF	TGTGCCAGCAGCTTAGCGGGACTAGCGGGGGCCACCGGGGAGCTGTTTTTT	TRBV7-2	TRBJ2-2	TRBD2	few	17
CASKASGGADTQYF	TGTGCCAGTAAGGCTAGCGGGGGCGCGGATACGCAGTATTTT	TRBV19	TRBJ2-3	TRBD2	.	14
CATSETGWTGELFF	TGTGCCACCAGTGAGACGGGTTGGACCGGGGAGCTGTTTTTT	TRBV24-1	TRBJ2-2	.	.	14
CASSRGRDYEQYF	TGTGCCAGCAGTAGGGGACGTGACTACGAGCAGTACTTC	TRBV6-1	TRBJ2-7	.	.	13
CASSLVPNTEAFF	TGTGCCAGCAGCTTAGTGCCGAACACTGAAGCTTTCTTT	TRBV7-9	TRBJ1-1	.	.	13
CASSLSTGGANEQFF	TGTGCCAGCAGTTTATCGACAGGGGGGGCGAATGAGCAGTTCTTC	TRBV28	TRBJ2-1	TRBD1	.	15
CSVKGLGTDTQYF	TGCAGCGTTAAGGGACTTGGCACAGATACGCAGTATTTT	TRBV29-1	TRBJ2-3	.	once	13
CASSLSERGSYNSPLHF	TGTGCCAGCAGTTTATCGGAAAGGGGTTCCTACAATTCACCCCTCCACTTT	TRBV27	TRBJ1-6	.	.	17
CASRPGQSNYGYTF	TGTGCCAGCAGACCGGGACAGTCTAACTATGGCTACACCTTC	TRBV6-1	TRBJ1-2	TRBD1	.	14
CAWTNKETQYF	TGTGCCTGGACCAATAAAGAGACCCAGTACTTC	TRBV30	TRBJ2-5	.	.	11
CASQGAGTYEQYF	TGTGCCTCACAGGGGGCTGGGACCTACGAGCAGTACTTC	TRBV12-3/TRBV12-4	TRBJ2-7	TRBD1	.	13
CASSPRLAGGFGNIQYF	TGTGCCAGCAGTCCCAGACTAGCGGGAGGGTTTGGGAACATTCAGTACTTC	TRBV6-1	TRBJ2-4	TRBD2	.	17
CASSPSDTRSYNEQFF	TGTGCCAGCAGCCCTTCCGACACCCGCTCCTACAATGAGCAGTTCTTC	TRBV4-2	TRBJ2-1	.	.	16
CSATEGGPQGYEQYF	TGCAGTGCTACGGAGGGAGGCCCACAGGGCTACGAGCAGTACTTC	TRBV20-1	TRBJ2-7	.	.	15
CASSVRAPLEQYF	TGTGCCAGCAGTGTCCGCGCGCCGTTGGAGCAGTACTTC	TRBV2	TRBJ2-7	.	few	13
CASGLAGNTGELFF	TGTGCCAGCGGACTAGCGGGGAACACCGGGGAGCTGTTTTTT	TRBV2	TRBJ2-2	TRBD2	.	14
CASSSEGLEPQHF	TGTGCCAGCAGCTCTGAGGGCTTGGAGCCCCAGCATTTT	TRBV7-9	TRBJ1-5	.	large	13
CASSRATEAGSYNEQFF	TGTGCCAGCAGCCGAGCGACAGAGGCGGGCTCCTACAATGAGCAGTTCTTC	TRBV4-2	TRBJ2-1	.	.	17
CATSITLGTDTQYF	TGTGCCACCAGCATAACATTGGGCACAGATACGCAGTATTTT	TRBV15	TRBJ2-3	.	.	14
CATSRGVGSNYGYTF	TGTGCCACCAGCAGGGGGGTAGGATCTAACTATGGCTACACCTTC	TRBV15	TRBJ1-2	.	few	15
CSLPGQGAETQYF	TGCAGTCTTCCGGGACAGGGCGCGGAGACCCAGTACTTC	TRBV20-1	TRBJ2-5	TRBD1	few	13
CASSFAGTYEQYF	TGTGCCAGCAGTTTCGCAGGGACCTACGAGCAGTACTTC	TRBV27	TRBJ2-7	.	.	13
CATSRSGSTDTQYF	TGTGCCACCAGCAGGTCCGGGAGCACAGATACGCAGTATTTT	TRBV15	TRBJ2-3	.	.	14
CASSPGGYEQYF	TGTGCCAGCTCACCGGGGGGTTACGAGCAGTACTTC	TRBV18	TRBJ2-7	.	.	12
CASSFHRTGVSYYNEQFF	TGTGCCAGCAGTTTCCACCGGACAGGGGTATCTTACTACAATGAGCAGTTCTTC	TRBV27	TRBJ2-1	TRBD1	.	18
CASSRSGRGNNEQFF	TGTGCCAGCAGTCGAAGCGGGAGAGGTAACAATGAGCAGTTCTTC	TRBV6-1	TRBJ2-1	TRBD2	few	15
CASSSYSNQPQHF	TGTGCCAGCAGCTCCTATAGCAATCAGCCCCAGCATTTT	TRBV5-6	TRBJ1-5	.	.	13
CASRDIRGHEQYF	TGTGCCAGCAGAGATATTAGAGGTCACGAGCAGTACTTC	TRBV2	TRBJ2-7	.	.	13